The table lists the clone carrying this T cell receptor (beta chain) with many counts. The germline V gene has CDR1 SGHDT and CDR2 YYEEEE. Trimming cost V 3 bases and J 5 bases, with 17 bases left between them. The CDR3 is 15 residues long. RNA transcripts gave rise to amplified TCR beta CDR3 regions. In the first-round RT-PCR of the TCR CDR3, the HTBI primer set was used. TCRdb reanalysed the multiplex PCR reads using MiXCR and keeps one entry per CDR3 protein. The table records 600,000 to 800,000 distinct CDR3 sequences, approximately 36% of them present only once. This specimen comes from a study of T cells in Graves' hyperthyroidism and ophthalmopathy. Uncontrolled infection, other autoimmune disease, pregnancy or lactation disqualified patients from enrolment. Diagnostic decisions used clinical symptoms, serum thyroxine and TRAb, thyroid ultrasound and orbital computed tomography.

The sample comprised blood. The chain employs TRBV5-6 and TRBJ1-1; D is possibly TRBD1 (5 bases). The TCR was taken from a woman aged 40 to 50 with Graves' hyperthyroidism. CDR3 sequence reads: CASSSGTSTRTEAFF. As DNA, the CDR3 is TGTGCCAGCAGCTCGGGGACTTCCACGAGGACTGAAGCTTTCTTT.